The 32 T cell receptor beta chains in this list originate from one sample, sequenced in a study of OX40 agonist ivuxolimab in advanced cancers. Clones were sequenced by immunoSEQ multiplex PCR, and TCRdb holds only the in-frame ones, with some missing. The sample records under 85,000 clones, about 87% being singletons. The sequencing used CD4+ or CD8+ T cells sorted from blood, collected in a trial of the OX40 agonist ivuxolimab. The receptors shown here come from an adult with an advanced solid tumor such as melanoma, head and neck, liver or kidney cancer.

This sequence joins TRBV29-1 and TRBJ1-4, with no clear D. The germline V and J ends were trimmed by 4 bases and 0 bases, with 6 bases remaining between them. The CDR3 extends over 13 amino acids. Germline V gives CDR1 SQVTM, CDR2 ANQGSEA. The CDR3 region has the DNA TGCAGCGTTGCAGCGGCAACTAATGAAAAACTGTTTTTT. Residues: CSVAAATNEKLFF.

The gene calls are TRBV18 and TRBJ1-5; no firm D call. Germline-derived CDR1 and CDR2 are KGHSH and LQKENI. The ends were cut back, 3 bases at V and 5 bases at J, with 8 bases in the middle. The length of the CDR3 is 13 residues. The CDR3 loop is CASSPRKDQPQHF. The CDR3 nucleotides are TGTGCCAGCTCACCGAGAAAAGATCAGCCCCAGCATTTT.

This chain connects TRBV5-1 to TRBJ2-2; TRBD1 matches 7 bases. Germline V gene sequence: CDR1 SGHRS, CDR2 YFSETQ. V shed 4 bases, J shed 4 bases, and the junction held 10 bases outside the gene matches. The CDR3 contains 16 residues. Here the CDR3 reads CASSPPRQGGTGELFF. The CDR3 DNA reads TGCGCCAGCAGCCCACCCCGACAGGGCGGCACCGGGGAGCTGTTTTTT.

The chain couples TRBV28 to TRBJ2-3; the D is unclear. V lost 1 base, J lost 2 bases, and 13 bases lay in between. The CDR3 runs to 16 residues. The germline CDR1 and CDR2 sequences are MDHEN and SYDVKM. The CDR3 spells CASSLLGIMNTDTQYF. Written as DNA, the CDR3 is TGTGCCAGCAGTTTATTAGGGATAATGAACACAGATACGCAGTATTTT.

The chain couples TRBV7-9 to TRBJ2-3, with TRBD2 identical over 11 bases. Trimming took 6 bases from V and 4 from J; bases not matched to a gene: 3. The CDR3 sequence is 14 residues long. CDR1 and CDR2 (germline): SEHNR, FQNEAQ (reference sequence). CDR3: CASSIAGGSDTQYF. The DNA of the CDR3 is TGTGCCAGCAGTATAGCGGGGGGGTCAGATACGCAGTATTTT. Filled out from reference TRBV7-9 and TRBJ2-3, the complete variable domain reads DTGVSQNPRHKITKRGQNVTFRCDPISEHNRLYWYRQTLGQGPEFLTYFQNEAQLEKSRLLSDRFSAERPKGSFSTLEIQRTEQGDSAMYLCASSIAGGSDTQYFGPGTRLTVL.

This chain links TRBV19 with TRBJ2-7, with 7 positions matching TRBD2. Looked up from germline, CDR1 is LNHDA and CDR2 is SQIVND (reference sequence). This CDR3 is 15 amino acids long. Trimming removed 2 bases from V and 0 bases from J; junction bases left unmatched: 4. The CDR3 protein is CASSIWPGGSYEQYF. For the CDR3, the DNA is TGTGCCAGTAGTATATGGCCGGGGGGCTCCTACGAGCAGTACTTC.

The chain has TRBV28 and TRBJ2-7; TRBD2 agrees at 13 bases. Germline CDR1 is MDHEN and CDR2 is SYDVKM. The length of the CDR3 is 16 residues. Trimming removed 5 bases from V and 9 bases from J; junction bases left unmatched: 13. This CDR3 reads CASSPPGLAGPKGQYV. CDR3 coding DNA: TGTGCCAGCAGTCCCCCGGGACTAGCGGGGCCGAAGGGGCAGTACGTC.

CDR3 sequence: CASSLAGLVGDTQYF. The CDR3 DNA sequence: TGCGCCAGCAGCTTGGCCGGGTTGGTGGGAGATACGCAGTATTTT. This chain links TRBV5-1 with TRBJ2-3; D call uncertain. There are 15 residues in the CDR3. Trimming stripped 0 bases from V and 5 bases from J, with 13 bases between. Germline loops: CDR1 SGHRS, CDR2 YFSETQ.

Here the CDR3 reads CAWSMGAYNEQFF. The CDR3, as DNA: TGTGCCTGGAGTATGGGAGCATACAATGAGCAGTTCTTC. The rearrangement links TRBV30 to TRBJ2-1; tentatively, D is TRBD2 (5 bases). CDR1 and CDR2 from the germline V gene are GTSNPN and SVGIG (reference sequence). There are 13 residues in the CDR3. The V and J ends lost 2 bases and 4 bases respectively, with 9 bases between them. The full variable domain, its missing parts supplied by reference TRBV30 and TRBJ2-1, is SQTIHQWPATLVQPVGSPLSLECTVEGTSNPNLYWYRQAAGRGLQLLFYSVGIGQISSEVPQNLSASRPQDRQFILSSKKLLLSDSGFYLCAWSMGAYNEQFFGPGTRLTVL.

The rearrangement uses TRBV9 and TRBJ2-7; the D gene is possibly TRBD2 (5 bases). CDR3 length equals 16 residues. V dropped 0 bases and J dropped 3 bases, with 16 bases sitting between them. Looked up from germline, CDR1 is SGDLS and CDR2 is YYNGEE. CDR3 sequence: CASSVAEGPLGYEQYV. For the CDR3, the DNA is TGTGCCAGCAGCGTAGCTGAGGGCCCCCTCGGCTACGAGCAGTACGTC.

CDR3 residues: CASSFKRGSKDTQYF. CDR3 DNA: TGTGCCAGCAGCTTTAAGCGGGGGTCGAAGGATACGCAGTATTTT. This chain uses TRBV5-4 with TRBJ2-3, with 8 positions matching TRBD2. Germline V CDR1 and CDR2: SGHNT, YYREEE (reference sequence). V shed 2 bases and J 6 bases; nucleotides not matched to a gene: 8. This CDR3 has 15 amino acids.

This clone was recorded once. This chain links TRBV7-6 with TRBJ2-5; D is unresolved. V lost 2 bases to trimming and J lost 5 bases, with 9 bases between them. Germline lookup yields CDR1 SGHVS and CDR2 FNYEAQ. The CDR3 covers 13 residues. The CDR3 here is CASSLSTAETQYF. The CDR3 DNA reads TGTGCCAGCAGCTTATCTACAGCTGAGACCCAGTACTTC.

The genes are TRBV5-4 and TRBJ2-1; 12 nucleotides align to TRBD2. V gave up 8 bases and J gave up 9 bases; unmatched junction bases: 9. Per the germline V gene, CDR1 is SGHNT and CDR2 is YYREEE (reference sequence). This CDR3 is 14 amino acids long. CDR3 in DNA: TGTGCCAGTTCACTAGCGGGGGGTTTCGGTGAGCAGTTCTTC. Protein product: CASSLAGGFGEQFF.

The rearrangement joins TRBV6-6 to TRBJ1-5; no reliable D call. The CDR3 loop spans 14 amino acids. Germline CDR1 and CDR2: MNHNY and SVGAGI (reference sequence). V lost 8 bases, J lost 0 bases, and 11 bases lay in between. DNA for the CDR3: TGTGCCAGCGCCTTCGACGGTAGCAATCAGCCCCAGCATTTT. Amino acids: CASAFDGSNQPQHF.

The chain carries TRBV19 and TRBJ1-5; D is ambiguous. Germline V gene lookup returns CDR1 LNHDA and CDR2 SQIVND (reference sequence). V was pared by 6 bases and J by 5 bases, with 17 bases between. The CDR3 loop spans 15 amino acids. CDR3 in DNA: TGTGCCAGTAGAAGCAGTTTAGATGTGGATCAGCCCCAGCATTTT. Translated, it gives CASRSSLDVDQPQHF. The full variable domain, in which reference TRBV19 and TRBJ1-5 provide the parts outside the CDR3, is DGGITQSPKYLFRKEGQNVTLSCEQNLNHDAMYWYRQDPGQGLRLIYYSQIVNDFQKGDIAEGYSVSREKKESFPLTVTSAQKNPTAFYLCASRSSLDVDQPQHFGDGTRLSIL.

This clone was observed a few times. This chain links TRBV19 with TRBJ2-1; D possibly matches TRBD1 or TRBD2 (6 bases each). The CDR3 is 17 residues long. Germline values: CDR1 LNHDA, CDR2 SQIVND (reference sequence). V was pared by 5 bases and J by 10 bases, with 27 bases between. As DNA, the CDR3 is TGTGCCAGTAGTTCCTGGGGGGTTGGGGGCGATACAATGGAGCAGTTCTTC. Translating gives CASSSWGVGGDTMEQFF.

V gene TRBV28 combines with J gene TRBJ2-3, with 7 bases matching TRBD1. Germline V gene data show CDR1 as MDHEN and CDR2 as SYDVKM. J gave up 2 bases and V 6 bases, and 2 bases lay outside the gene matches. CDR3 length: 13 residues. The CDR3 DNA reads TGTGCCAGCAGACAGGGGAACACAGATACGCAGTATTTT. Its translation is CASRQGNTDTQYF.

CDR3 protein: CASRKTVPNTEAFF. As DNA, the CDR3 is TGTGCCAGTAGAAAGACTGTTCCGAACACTGAAGCTTTCTTT. The rearrangement uses TRBV19 and TRBJ1-1, with D unclear. CDR3 length: 14 residues. V lost 6 bases to trimming and J lost 1 base, with 12 bases between them. From germline, CDR1 is LNHDA and CDR2 SQIVND (reference sequence).

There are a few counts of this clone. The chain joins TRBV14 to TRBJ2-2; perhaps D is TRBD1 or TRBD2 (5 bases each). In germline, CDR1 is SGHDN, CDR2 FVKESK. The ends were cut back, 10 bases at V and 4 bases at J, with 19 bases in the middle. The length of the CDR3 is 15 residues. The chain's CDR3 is CATSQGGLPTGELFF. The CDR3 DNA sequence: TGTGCCACCAGTCAGGGCGGGCTCCCCACCGGGGAGCTGTTTTTT.

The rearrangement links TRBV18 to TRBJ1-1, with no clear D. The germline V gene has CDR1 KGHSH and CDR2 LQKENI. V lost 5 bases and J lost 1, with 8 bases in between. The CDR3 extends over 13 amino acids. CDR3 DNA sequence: TGTGCCAGCTCATATACAGAGAACACTGAAGCTTTCTTT. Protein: CASSYTENTEAFF.

CDR3 protein: CATSKALSGNTIYF. DNA of the CDR3: TGTGCCACCAGCAAGGCCCTCTCTGGAAACACCATATATTTT. The chain links TRBV15 to TRBJ1-3; D is unclear. The CDR3 spans 14 residues. Germline CDR1 and CDR2: LNHNV and YYDKDF (reference sequence). V lost 4 bases, J lost 0 bases, and 7 bases lay in between.

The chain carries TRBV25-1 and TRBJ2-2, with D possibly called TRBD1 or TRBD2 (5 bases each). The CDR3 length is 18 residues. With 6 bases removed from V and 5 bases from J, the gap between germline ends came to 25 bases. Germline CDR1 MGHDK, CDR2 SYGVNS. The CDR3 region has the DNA TGTGCCAGCAGGAATGTGCGGCATTCGAGGGACGAGACCGGGGAGCTGTTTTTT. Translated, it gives CASRNVRHSRDETGELFF. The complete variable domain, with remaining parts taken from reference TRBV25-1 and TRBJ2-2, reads EADIYQTPRYLVIGTGKKITLECSQTMGHDKMYWYQQDPGMELHLIHYSYGVNSTEKGDLSSESTVSRIRTEHFPLTLESARPSHTSQYLCASRNVRHSRDETGELFFGEGSRLTVL.

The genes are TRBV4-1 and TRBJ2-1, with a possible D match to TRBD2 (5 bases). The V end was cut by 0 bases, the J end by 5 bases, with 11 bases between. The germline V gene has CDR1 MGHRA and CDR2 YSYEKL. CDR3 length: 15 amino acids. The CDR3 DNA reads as TGCGCCAGCAGCCAAGATGCACTAGTTAACAATGAGCAGTTCTTC. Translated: CASSQDALVNNEQFF.

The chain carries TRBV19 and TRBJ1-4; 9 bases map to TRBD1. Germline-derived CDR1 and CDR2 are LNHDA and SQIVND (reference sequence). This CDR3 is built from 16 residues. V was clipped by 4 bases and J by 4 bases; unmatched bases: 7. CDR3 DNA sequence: TGTGCCAGTAGTAAACAGGGGGCCCCGATTAATGAAAAACTGTTTTTT. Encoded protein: CASSKQGAPINEKLFF.

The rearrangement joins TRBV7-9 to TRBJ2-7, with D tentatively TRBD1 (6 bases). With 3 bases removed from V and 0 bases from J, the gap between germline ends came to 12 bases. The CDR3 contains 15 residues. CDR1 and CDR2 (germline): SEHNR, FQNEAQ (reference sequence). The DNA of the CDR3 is TGTGCCAGCAGCTTGGACAGAGGGGTCTCCTACGAGCAGTACTTC. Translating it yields CASSLDRGVSYEQYF.

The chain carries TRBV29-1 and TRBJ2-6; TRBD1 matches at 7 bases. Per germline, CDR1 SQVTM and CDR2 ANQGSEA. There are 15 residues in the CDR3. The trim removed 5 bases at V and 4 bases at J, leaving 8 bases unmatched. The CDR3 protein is CSVRGQGLGANVLTF. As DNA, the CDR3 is TGCAGCGTTAGGGGGCAGGGGTTAGGGGCCAACGTCCTGACTTTC.

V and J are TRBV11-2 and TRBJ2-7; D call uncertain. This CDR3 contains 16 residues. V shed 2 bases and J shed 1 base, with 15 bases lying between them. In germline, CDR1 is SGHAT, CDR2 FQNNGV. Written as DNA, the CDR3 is TGTGCCAGCAGCTTAAACCCCGGCAGAGCATCCTACGAGCAGTACTTC. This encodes CASSLNPGRASYEQYF.

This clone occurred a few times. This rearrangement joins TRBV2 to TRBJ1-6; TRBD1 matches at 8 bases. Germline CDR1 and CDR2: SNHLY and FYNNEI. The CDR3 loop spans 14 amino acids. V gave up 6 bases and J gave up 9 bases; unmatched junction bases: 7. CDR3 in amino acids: CASRTDRVSSPLHF. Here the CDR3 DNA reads TGTGCCAGCAGGACGGACAGGGTCAGTTCACCCCTCCACTTT.

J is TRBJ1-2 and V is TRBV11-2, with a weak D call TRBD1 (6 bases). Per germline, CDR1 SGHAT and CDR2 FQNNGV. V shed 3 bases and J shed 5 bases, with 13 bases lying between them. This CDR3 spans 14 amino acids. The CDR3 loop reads CASSFGGGGYGYTF. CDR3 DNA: TGTGCCAGCAGCTTTGGAGGAGGGGGGTATGGCTACACCTTC.

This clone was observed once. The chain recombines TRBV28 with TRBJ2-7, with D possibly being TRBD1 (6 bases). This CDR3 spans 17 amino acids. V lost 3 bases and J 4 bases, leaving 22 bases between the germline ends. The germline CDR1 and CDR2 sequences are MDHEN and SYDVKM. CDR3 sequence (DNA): TGTGCCAGCAGTTTCCCCGGTCAAACAGGGTCCCGTTACGAGCAGTACGTC. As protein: CASSFPGQTGSRYEQYV.

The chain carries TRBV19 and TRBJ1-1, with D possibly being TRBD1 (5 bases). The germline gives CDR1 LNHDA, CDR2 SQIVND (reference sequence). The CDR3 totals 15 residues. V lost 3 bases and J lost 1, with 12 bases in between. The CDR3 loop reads CASSIGDPQNTEAFF. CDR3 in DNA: TGTGCCAGTAGTATTGGGGACCCCCAGAACACTGAAGCTTTCTTT.

The CDR3, as DNA: TGTGCCAGCAGCTCGGGATCCCAAGAGACCCAGTACTTC. Translated, it gives CASSSGSQETQYF. V usage is TRBV7-9 and J usage is TRBJ2-5; a weak D match, TRBD2 (5 bases). The CDR3 is made up of 13 amino acids. Germline CDR1 and CDR2: SEHNR and FQNEAQ (reference sequence). The germline V and J ends were trimmed by 4 bases and 1 base, with 7 bases remaining between them.